The 31 T cell receptor beta chains below come from one sample, sequenced in a study of cytomegalovirus exposure and HLA in healthy donors. The PCR made use of 60 Vbeta and 13 Jbeta primers. Assay: immunoSEQ multiplex PCR; the TCRdb copy retains only in-frame clones and omits some. Recorded for this sample: 150,000 to 200,000 clones. The sequenced sample was PBMCs. The origin of the receptors is a man between 25 and 39 years old in good health and CMV-seronegative.

V usage is TRBV28 and J usage is TRBJ2-1; D possibly corresponds to TRBD2 (5 bases). V was pared by 6 bases and J by 7 bases, with 10 bases between. The CDR3 loop spans 12 amino acids. CDR1 is MDHEN and CDR2 is SYDVKM in the germline V gene. CDR3 residues: CASSRTRNEQFF. The CDR3 coding sequence is TGTGCCAGCAGCCGGACTCGTAATGAGCAGTTCTTC.

This chain joins TRBV7-8 and TRBJ1-4; 7 bases agree with TRBD1. From germline, CDR1 is SGHVS and CDR2 FQNEAQ. This CDR3 has 16 residues. V dropped 1 base and J dropped 8; count of bases not matched to a gene: 10. This CDR3 reads CASSLVSDRVGEKLFF. CDR3 DNA: TGTGCCAGCAGCTTAGTGTCTGACAGGGTTGGGGAAAAACTGTTTTTT.

This sequence joins TRBV29-1 and TRBJ2-1, with 9 positions matching TRBD2. There are 12 residues in the CDR3. The V segment lost 8 bases and the J segment 9 bases; nucleotides outside the gene matches: 8. Germline CDR1 reads SQVTM; CDR2 reads ANQGSEA. CDR3 sequence reads: CSSGTSSPEQFF. The CDR3 DNA follows: TGCAGCTCCGGGACTAGCTCCCCTGAGCAGTTCTTC.

The V call is TRBV5-1, the J call TRBJ1-2, with D uncertain. V was shortened by 0 bases and J by 2 bases, with 26 bases between the two germline ends. The CDR3 extends over 20 amino acids. Germline values: CDR1 SGHRS, CDR2 YFSETQ. CDR3 DNA sequence: TGCGCCAGCAGCTTGGGGAGGAGACTAGCAGAGGGCGAATTCAACTATGGCTACACCTTC. Translated, it gives CASSLGRRLAEGEFNYGYTF.

The chain joins TRBV6-1 to TRBJ1-5; D uncertain. This CDR3 comprises 14 residues. Germline V gene lookup returns CDR1 MNHNS and CDR2 SASEGT. Trimming cost V 2 bases and J 7 bases, with 12 bases left between them. The CDR3 reads CASSEWSGEQPQHF. Written as DNA, the CDR3 is TGTGCCAGCAGTGAATGGTCCGGTGAGCAGCCCCAGCATTTT.

The chain has TRBV5-1 and TRBJ1-2, with TRBD1 as a possible D gene (5 bases). The CDR3 has 13 residues. The V and J ends lost 6 bases and 4 bases respectively, with 13 bases between them. Germline V gene lookup returns CDR1 SGHRS and CDR2 YFSETQ. CDR3 DNA: TGCGCCAGCACCCGGGTAGGGGCCTATGGCTACACCTTC. Protein: CASTRVGAYGYTF.

The chain couples TRBV2 to TRBJ1-2; D is unresolved. The V and J ends lost 3 bases and 13 bases respectively, with 9 bases between them. Germline V gene sequence: CDR1 SNHLY, CDR2 FYNNEI. The CDR3 spans 10 residues. DNA for the CDR3: TGTGCCAGCAGTGAGTGGCAGTCCACCTTC. Amino acids: CASSEWQSTF.

This chain connects TRBV10-3 to TRBJ2-6, with 7 positions matching TRBD1. CDR1 and CDR2 from the germline V gene are ENHRY and SYGVKD. Losses at the gene ends were 0 bases for V and 0 bases for J; bases not matched to a gene: 2. The CDR3 length is 17 residues. CDR3 in DNA: TGTGCCATCAGTGAGTCACGGGACAGCTCTGGGGCCAACGTCCTGACTTTC. As protein: CAISESRDSSGANVLTF.

The V and J genes are TRBV9 and TRBJ2-2, with 10 bases that match TRBD2. V was clipped by 2 bases and J by 7 bases; unmatched bases: 5. CDR3 length: 15 residues. From germline, CDR1 is SGDLS and CDR2 YYNGEE. The CDR3 loop is CASSVLAGGSGELFF. The CDR3 nucleotides are TGTGCCAGCAGCGTTTTAGCGGGGGGTAGCGGGGAGCTGTTTTTT.

The genes are TRBV30 and TRBJ2-7; 9 bases are shared with TRBD2. Losses at the gene ends were 2 bases for V and 2 bases for J; bases not matched to a gene: 4. The CDR3 spans 14 residues. Germline V gives CDR1 GTSNPN, CDR2 SVGIG (reference sequence). CDR3 in amino acids: CAWSRSGRPYEQYF. CDR3 nucleotides: TGTGCCTGGAGTAGAAGCGGGAGGCCCTACGAGCAGTACTTC.

This chain uses TRBV2 with TRBJ2-3; possibly TRBD1 for D (6 bases). Germline V lookup: CDR1 SNHLY, CDR2 FYNNEI. The CDR3 extends over 14 amino acids. V dropped 6 bases and J dropped 1 base, with 11 bases sitting between them. The CDR3 DNA is TGTGCCAGCAGAACAGGGTTTCGCACAGATACGCAGTATTTT. It specifies CASRTGFRTDTQYF.

The chain combines TRBV11-2 with TRBJ2-7, with 8 bases matching TRBD2. Losses at the gene ends were 4 bases for V and 6 bases for J; bases not matched to a gene: 8. Germline assignment: CDR1 SGHAT and CDR2 FQNNGV. This CDR3 comprises 14 residues. The CDR3 region has the DNA TGTGCCAGCAGCTCCTCCGGGACTAGGCCCGAGCAGTACTTC. Amino acid sequence: CASSSSGTRPEQYF.

The gene calls are TRBV7-3 and TRBJ2-2; TRBD2 matches at 7 bases. The V gene end was trimmed by 5 bases and the J gene end by 7 bases; junction bases not matched to a gene: 7. The CDR3 totals 14 residues. CDR1 is SGHTA and CDR2 is FQGTGA in the germline V gene. For the CDR3, the DNA is TGTGCCAGCAGCCCCCGCCGGACTAGCGGGGAGCTGTTTTTT. Its translation is CASSPRRTSGELFF.

The rearrangement joins TRBV7-2 to TRBJ1-2; 7 bases fit TRBD1. Germline V gives CDR1 SGHTA, CDR2 FQGNSA. The V and J ends lost 4 bases and 7 bases, in that order; junction bases with no gene match: 12. The CDR3 runs to 15 residues. In DNA form, the CDR3 reads TGTGCCAGCAGCTCCAAGGGACAGTCCACCTTTGGCTACACCTTC. Amino acids: CASSSKGQSTFGYTF. Complete variable domain (other parts from reference TRBV7-2 and TRBJ1-2): GAGVSQSPSNKVTEKGKDVELRCDPISGHTALYWYRQSLGQGLEFLIYFQGNSAPDKSGLPSDRFSAERTGGSVSTLTIQRTQQEDSAVYLCASSSKGQSTFGYTFGSGTRLTVV.

This rearrangement joins TRBV6-5 to TRBJ2-1; D may be TRBD1 (7 bases). The CDR3 sequence is 15 residues long. The germline V gene encodes CDR1 MNHEY and CDR2 SVGAGI. V lost 3 bases, J lost 8 bases, and 17 bases lay in between. CDR3 residues: CASSYFVQGGDEQFF. The CDR3 nucleotides read TGTGCCAGCAGTTATTTCGTGCAGGGGGGCGATGAGCAGTTCTTC.

V usage is TRBV29-1 and J usage is TRBJ2-5; TRBD1 aligns across 9 bases. V shed 6 bases, J shed 5 bases, and the junction held 7 bases outside the gene matches. CDR1 is SQVTM and CDR2 is ANQGSEA in the germline V gene. The CDR3 totals 13 residues. CDR3 DNA: TGCAGCGTCGCACAGGGGGCGAGTGAGACCCAGTACTTC. The encoded protein is CSVAQGASETQYF.

The chain couples TRBV11-2 to TRBJ1-2; D not certain. Germline V gene sequence: CDR1 SGHAT, CDR2 FQNNGV. The CDR3 runs 12 residues. The V end was cut by 1 base, the J end by 7 bases, with 7 bases between. The CDR3 reads CASSLAGGGYTF. CDR3 DNA sequence: TGTGCCAGCAGCTTAGCTGGCGGTGGCTACACCTTC.

The chain recombines TRBV27 with TRBJ1-1; TRBD1 might be the D (6 bases). This CDR3 is built from 13 residues. With 7 bases removed from V and 8 bases from J, the gap between germline ends came to 17 bases. Germline values: CDR1 MNHEY, CDR2 SMNVEV (reference sequence). The CDR3 sequence: CASNSPQGTEAFF. CDR3 DNA sequence: TGTGCCAGCAATAGCCCCCAGGGGACGGAAGCTTTCTTT.

The rearrangement links TRBV7-2 to TRBJ2-2, with 12 bases aligning to TRBD1. Trimming removed 4 bases from V and 3 bases from J; junction bases left unmatched: 3. The germline V gene has CDR1 SGHTA and CDR2 FQGNSA. There are 16 residues in the CDR3. The CDR3 spells CASSSGTGGHTGELFF. DNA for the CDR3: TGTGCCAGCAGCTCAGGGACAGGGGGCCACACCGGGGAGCTGTTTTTT.

About this clone itself: At the DNA level, this CDR3 is encoded by other sequences in the same sample as well. CDR3 loop: CASSLGGQMNTEAFF. The CDR3 nucleotides read TGTGCCAGCAGCTTGGGCGGACAAATGAACACTGAAGCTTTCTTT. The chain couples TRBV5-6 to TRBJ1-1; D is perhaps TRBD1 (5 bases). The CDR3 length is 15 residues. The V gene lost 0 bases and the J gene lost 0 bases, with 9 bases spanning the gap. Germline assignment: CDR1 SGHDT and CDR2 YYEEEE.

The chain is built from TRBV5-4 and TRBJ2-3; 9 bases map to TRBD1. V shed 5 bases and J 6 bases; nucleotides not matched to a gene: 10. This CDR3 spans 15 amino acids. The V gene's germline CDR1 is SGHNT and CDR2 YYREEE (reference sequence). In DNA form, the CDR3 reads TGTGCCAGCAGGCTGGACAGGGGCCTTACTGATACGCAGTATTTT. This encodes CASRLDRGLTDTQYF.

This chain connects TRBV10-2 to TRBJ2-3; 9 bases fit TRBD2. Germline V gene lookup returns CDR1 WSHSY and CDR2 SAAADI. CDR3 length equals 15 residues. The V segment lost 2 bases and the J segment 3 bases; nucleotides outside the gene matches: 3. The CDR3 sequence is CASSEGTSLTDTQYF. The CDR3 DNA follows: TGCGCCAGCAGTGAGGGGACTAGCTTAACAGATACGCAGTATTTT.

The V gene is TRBV7-2, the J gene TRBJ2-7; TRBD1 might be the D (7 bases). Germline V CDR1 and CDR2: SGHTA, FQGNSA. Trimming left V 4 bases short and J 3 bases short, with 16 bases between. CDR3 length: 15 residues. DNA for the CDR3: TGTGCCAGCAGCTCCCGGACAGGCGGGGACTACGAGCAGTACTTC. This encodes CASSSRTGGDYEQYF.

The chain employs TRBV7-2 and TRBJ1-1; D gene uncertain. This CDR3 comprises 14 residues. V dropped 0 bases and J dropped 3 bases, with 8 bases sitting between them. CDR1 SGHTA and CDR2 FQGNSA come from the germline V gene. This CDR3 is CASSLALRDTEAFF. The CDR3 coding sequence is TGTGCCAGCAGCTTAGCCCTCCGGGACACTGAAGCTTTCTTT.

The V gene is TRBV6-4, the J gene TRBJ2-3; tentatively, D is TRBD1 (6 bases). V was cut by 0 bases and J by 2 bases, with 9 bases left in between. This CDR3 spans 15 amino acids. Germline V gene sequence: CDR1 MRHNA, CDR2 SNTAGT. The CDR3 region is CASSDSQGYTDTQYF. In nucleotides, the CDR3 is TGTGCCAGCAGTGACTCTCAGGGGTACACAGATACGCAGTATTTT.

The chain employs TRBV28 and TRBJ1-2, with D maybe TRBD1 (6 bases). V was pared by 5 bases and J by 4 bases, with 17 bases between. Germline lookup yields CDR1 MDHEN and CDR2 SYDVKM. The CDR3 has 15 residues. CDR3 protein: CASSPVQGPGYGYTF. The CDR3 DNA reads as TGTGCCAGCAGTCCCGTACAGGGCCCCGGCTATGGCTACACCTTC.

The rearrangement joins TRBV7-2 to TRBJ1-2; D ambiguous. The germline V gene has CDR1 SGHTA and CDR2 FQGNSA. Trimming left V 1 base short and J 4 bases short, with 10 bases between. The CDR3 consists of 14 residues. DNA for the CDR3: TGTGCCAGCAGCTTAGGTTATCAGGTCTATGGCTACACCTTC. This encodes CASSLGYQVYGYTF.

The chain links TRBV6-6 to TRBJ1-2; D gene ambiguous. The CDR3 extends over 15 amino acids. Germline V gene sequence: CDR1 MNHNY, CDR2 SVGAGI (reference sequence). Between the trimmed V and J ends, which lost 2 bases and 0 bases, there was a span of 10 bases. Written as DNA, the CDR3 is TGTGCCAGCAGTTACGCTTTCCAGGCTAACTATGGCTACACCTTC. Encoded protein: CASSYAFQANYGYTF.

This chain links TRBV11-2 with TRBJ2-1, with 9 bases lining up with TRBD1. The J segment lost 6 bases and the V segment lost 4 bases, leaving 13 bases of the junction unmatched. CDR3 size: 17 residues. Germline V gene sequence: CDR1 SGHAT, CDR2 FQNNGV. CDR3 in amino acids: CASSSQSGTGILNEQFF. As DNA, the CDR3 is TGTGCCAGCAGCTCCCAATCCGGGACAGGGATCCTCAATGAGCAGTTCTTC.

The rearrangement joins TRBV6-1 to TRBJ2-5; tentative D call: TRBD1 (7 bases). CDR3 length: 17 residues. Germline V gene sequence: CDR1 MNHNS, CDR2 SASEGT. V dropped 4 bases and J dropped 4 bases, with 22 bases sitting between them. In DNA form, the CDR3 reads TGTGCCAGCAGTGTAGGAGGGGGCTTAGTTTTCGGAGAGACCCAGTACTTC. Translation gives CASSVGGGLVFGETQYF.

The chain's CDR3 is CASSERRGGHEQYF. CDR3 sequence (DNA): TGTGCCAGTAGTGAGCGGCGGGGTGGACACGAGCAGTACTTC. This chain links TRBV19 with TRBJ2-7, with D perhaps TRBD2 (6 bases). The CDR3 is 14 residues long. The germline CDR1 and CDR2 sequences are LNHDA and SQIVND (reference sequence). Trimming left V 5 bases short and J 5 bases short, with 16 bases between.